The 14 T cell receptor beta chains reported below all come from one sample, sequenced in a study of T cell responses to AZD1222 COVID-19 vaccine. Assay: immunoSEQ multiplex PCR; the TCRdb copy retains only in-frame clones and omits some. The sample has 90,000 to 150,000 clones, about 88% seen once. The material was peripheral blood, obtained on day 0 of AZD1222 vaccination. The receptor set was obtained from an adult in good health.

J is TRBJ1-5 and V is TRBV28, with a possible D match to TRBD1 (5 bases). From germline, CDR1 is MDHEN and CDR2 SYDVKM. The CDR3 spans 14 residues. Trimming shortened V by 7 bases and J by 6 bases, and 16 bases separated the two germline ends. CDR3: CASTSTRGGQPQHF. Written as DNA, the CDR3 is TGTGCCAGCACCTCGACAAGGGGTGGTCAGCCCCAGCATTTT.

This chain connects TRBV29-1 to TRBJ2-5; TRBD2 matches 9 bases. This CDR3 has 13 residues. CDR1 and CDR2 from the germline V gene are SQVTM and ANQGSEA. The J segment lost 5 bases and the V segment lost 4 bases, leaving 5 bases of the junction unmatched. The CDR3 protein is CSVVSGRLETQYF. CDR3 bases: TGCAGCGTTGTTAGCGGGAGATTGGAGACCCAGTACTTC. Full variable domain (outside the CDR3, taken from reference TRBV29-1 and TRBJ2-5): SAVISQKPSRDICQRGTSLTIQCQVDSQVTMMFWYRQQPGQSLTLIATANQGSEATYESGFVIDKFPISRPNLTFSTLTVSNMSPEDSSIYLCSVVSGRLETQYFGPGTRLLVL.

This chain links TRBV28 with TRBJ2-6; 7 positions match TRBD1. The ends lost 2 bases at V and 4 bases at J; junction bases unmatched: 5. The CDR3 loop spans 16 amino acids. Germline V gene lookup returns CDR1 MDHEN and CDR2 SYDVKM. The CDR3 DNA reads TGTGCCAGCAGTTTAAACACAGGGGTCGGGGCCAACGTCCTGACTTTC. Translation: CASSLNTGVGANVLTF.

In this sample, this clone turned up a few times. This chain connects TRBV3-1 (or the pseudogene TRBV3-2) to TRBJ2-1; no definite D call. In germline, CDR1 is LGHDT, CDR2 YNNKEL (reference sequence). The CDR3 has 12 amino acids. Between the trimmed V and J ends, which lost 1 base and 6 bases, there was a span of 4 bases. The chain's CDR3 is CASSQASNEQFF. The CDR3 DNA is TGTGCCAGCAGCCAAGCTTCCAATGAGCAGTTCTTC.

This chain joins TRBV9 and TRBJ2-7; the match to TRBD2 covers 10 bases. V lost 0 bases to trimming and J lost 3 bases; unmatched junction nucleotides: 3. The germline gives CDR1 SGDLS, CDR2 YYNGEE. The CDR3 has 15 residues. The CDR3: CASSVDPSGSYEQYF. The CDR3 DNA reads TGTGCCAGCAGCGTAGATCCTAGCGGGAGCTACGAGCAGTACTTC.

This clone was observed a single time. The V and J genes are TRBV15 and TRBJ2-2; D may be TRBD1 (6 bases). Trimming took off 4 bases at V and 2 bases at J, with 11 bases between the two ends. CDR3 length: 15 residues. Per the germline V gene, CDR1 is LNHNV and CDR2 is YYDKDF (reference sequence). CDR3 in amino acids: CATSKGVLNTGELFF. DNA of the CDR3: TGTGCCACCAGCAAGGGGGTCTTAAACACCGGGGAGCTGTTTTTT.

The V and J genes are TRBV4-2 and TRBJ2-1; 11 bases are shared with TRBD2. Germline lookup yields CDR1 LGHNA and CDR2 YNFKEQ. V lost 5 bases, J lost 4 bases, and 7 bases stayed unmatched. This CDR3 region has 16 residues. CDR3 sequence reads: CASSTGTSGGYNEQFF. The CDR3 nucleotides are TGTGCCAGCAGCACCGGGACTAGCGGAGGGTACAATGAGCAGTTCTTC.

The chain carries TRBV18 and TRBJ2-7, with 11 bases aligning to TRBD2. The trim removed 4 bases at V and 2 bases at J, leaving 7 bases unmatched. The CDR3 length is 16 residues. Germline V gene sequence: CDR1 KGHSH, CDR2 LQKENI. The CDR3 DNA is TGTGCCAGCTCACAACTAGCGGGGGAAGGGACCTACGAGCAGTACTTC. Residues: CASSQLAGEGTYEQYF.

V is TRBV18 and J is TRBJ1-5; D may be TRBD1 (5 bases). V shed 6 bases and J shed 4 bases, with 10 bases lying between them. CDR1 is KGHSH, CDR2 LQKENI, per germline. This CDR3 has 13 residues. The CDR3 spells CASSPDRNQPQHF. The DNA of the CDR3 is TGTGCCAGCTCCCCCGACAGAAATCAGCCCCAGCATTTT. Full variable domain (missing parts from reference TRBV18 and TRBJ1-5): NAGVMQNPRHLVRRRGQEARLRCSPMKGHSHVYWYRQLPEEGLKFMVYLQKENIIDESGMPKERFSAEFPKEGPSILRIQQVVRGDSAAYFCASSPDRNQPQHFGDGTRLSIL.

This clone was detected only a few times. The CDR3 DNA reads TGCGCCAGCAGCCTCCGACTAGGAGTGGGGTTCAAAAACTACGAGCAGTACTTC. Protein sequence: CASSLRLGVGFKNYEQYF. The V gene is TRBV5-1, the J gene TRBJ2-7, with a tentative D call TRBD2 (6 bases). The CDR3 spans 18 residues. V gave up 4 bases and J gave up 3 bases, with 26 bases separating them. CDR1 and CDR2 (germline): SGHRS, YFSETQ.

The CDR3: CASSLRGGGEKLFF. The CDR3 nucleotides read TGTGCCAGCAGCTTACGGGGGGGCGGTGAAAAACTGTTTTTT. The chain is built from TRBV13 and TRBJ1-4, with D perhaps TRBD1 (6 bases). The germline gives CDR1 PRHDT, CDR2 FYEKMQ (reference sequence). The V gene lost 2 bases and the J gene lost 7 bases, with 11 bases spanning the gap. CDR3 length equals 14 residues. Full variable domain (missing parts from reference TRBV13 and TRBJ1-4): AAGVIQSPRHLIKEKRETATLKCYPIPRHDTVYWYQQGPGQDPQFLISFYEKMQSDKGSIPDRFSAQQFSDYHSELNMSSLELGDSALYFCASSLRGGGEKLFFGSGTQLSVL.

This sequence joins TRBV2 and TRBJ2-5; a possible D gene is TRBD1 (5 bases). Germline V gene sequence: CDR1 SNHLY, CDR2 FYNNEI. The CDR3 covers 14 residues. The V end was cut by 4 bases, the J end by 5 bases, with 14 bases between. The CDR3 loop is CASSGRGDLETQYF. In DNA form, the CDR3 reads TGTGCCAGCAGTGGAAGGGGCGACCTGGAGACCCAGTACTTC.

The rearrangement links TRBV5-1 to TRBJ1-1; 7 bases line up with TRBD1. Trimming cost V 5 bases and J 2 bases; bases outside gene matches: 6. The CDR3 contains 14 residues. Germline V gives CDR1 SGHRS, CDR2 YFSETQ. CDR3 protein: CASRGGTANTEAFF. The CDR3 region has the DNA TGCGCCAGCAGAGGGGGCACAGCCAACACTGAAGCTTTCTTT.

In this sample, this clone turned up a few times. This rearrangement joins TRBV7-9 to TRBJ1-1; the D is unclear. V dropped 8 bases and J dropped 8 bases, with 21 bases sitting between them. Germline lookup yields CDR1 SEHNR and CDR2 FQNEAQ (reference sequence). The CDR3 extends over 14 amino acids. CDR3 sequence: CASRRSGERTEAFF. CDR3 DNA sequence: TGTGCCAGCCGGCGATCAGGCGAGAGGACCGAAGCTTTCTTT.